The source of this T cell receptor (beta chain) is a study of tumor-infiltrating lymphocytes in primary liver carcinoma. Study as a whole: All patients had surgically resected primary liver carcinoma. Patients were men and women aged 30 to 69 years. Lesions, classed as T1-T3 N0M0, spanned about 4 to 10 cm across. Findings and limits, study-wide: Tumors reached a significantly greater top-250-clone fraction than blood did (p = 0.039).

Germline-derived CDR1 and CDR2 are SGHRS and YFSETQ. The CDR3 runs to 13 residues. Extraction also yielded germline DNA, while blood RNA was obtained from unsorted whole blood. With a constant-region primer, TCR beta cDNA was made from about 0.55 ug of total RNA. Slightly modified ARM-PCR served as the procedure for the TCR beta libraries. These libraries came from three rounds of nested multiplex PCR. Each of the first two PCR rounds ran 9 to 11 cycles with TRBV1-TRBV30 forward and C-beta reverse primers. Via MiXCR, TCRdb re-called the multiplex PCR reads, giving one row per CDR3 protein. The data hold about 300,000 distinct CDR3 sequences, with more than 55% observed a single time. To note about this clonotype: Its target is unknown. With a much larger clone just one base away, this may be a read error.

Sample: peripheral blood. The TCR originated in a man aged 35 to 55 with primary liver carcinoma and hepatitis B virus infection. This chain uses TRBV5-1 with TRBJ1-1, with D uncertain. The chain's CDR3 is CTSSLVMGTEAFF. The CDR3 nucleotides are TGCACCAGCAGCTTGGTCATGGGAACTGAAGCTTTCTTT. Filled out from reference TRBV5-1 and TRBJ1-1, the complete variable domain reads KAGVTQTPRYLIKTRGQQVTLSCSPISGHRSVSWYQQTPGQGLQFLFEYFSETQRNKGNFPGRFSGRQFSNSRSEMNVSTLELGDSALYLCTSSLVMGTEAFFGQGTRLTVV.